This T cell receptor (beta chain) appears in the sequencing data of a study of T-cell memory formation after mild COVID-19. As for the study in general: TCR clusters mostly belonged to single donors. Points from the study as a whole: Mostly located in CM and EM were contracting CD4+ clones, with contracting CD8+ clones located in EMRA.

TCRdb recomputed calls from the 5' RACE reads with MiXCR, one row per CDR3 protein. The sample records under 600,000 distinct CDR3 sequences, about 20% being singletons. This CDR3 region has 15 residues. V gave up 6 bases and J gave up 10 bases; unmatched junction bases: 10. Points on this clonotype: Its antigen is still unknown.

Sequenced input: PBMCs or a T cell subset sorted from them (not recorded which). The gene calls are TRBV12-3 or TRBV12-4 and TRBJ2-2, with 11 bases matching TRBD1. The receptor was isolated from an adult woman who had mild COVID-19 (a few samples of this study predate the infection). Cell type and time point are not known. The CDR3 region is CASSNPGQGVLELFF. CDR3 DNA sequence: TGTGCCAGCAGCAATCCGGGACAGGGGGTCTTGGAGCTGTTTTTT.